This TCR beta chain was identified in a study of CD8 T cells in ankylosing spondylitis. Study outcomes and limitations: Researchers reportedly found disease-linked clones significantly enriched in matched ankylosing spondylitis synovial fluid.

TCRdb fed the 5' RACE reads into MiXCR, producing one record per CDR3 protein. The sample contains 250,000 to 400,000 distinct CDR3 sequences, more than 9% of which appear only once. The V and J ends lost 4 bases and 8 bases, in that order; junction bases with no gene match: 8. Germline V gene sequence: CDR1 DFQATT, CDR2 SNEGSKA (reference sequence). This CDR3 is built from 14 residues. At least ten counts were recorded for this clonotype. The antigen remains undetermined. The receptor was isolated from a female donor with ankylosing spondylitis or in good health (not recorded which). V is TRBV20-1 and J is TRBJ2-1; 10 bases fit TRBD2. Sequenced: blood, either unsorted or a sorted T cell fraction (not recorded which). The CDR3 sequence: CSATSGGAADEQFF. For the CDR3, the DNA is TGCAGTGCTACCAGCGGGGGGGCCGCTGATGAGCAGTTCTTC.